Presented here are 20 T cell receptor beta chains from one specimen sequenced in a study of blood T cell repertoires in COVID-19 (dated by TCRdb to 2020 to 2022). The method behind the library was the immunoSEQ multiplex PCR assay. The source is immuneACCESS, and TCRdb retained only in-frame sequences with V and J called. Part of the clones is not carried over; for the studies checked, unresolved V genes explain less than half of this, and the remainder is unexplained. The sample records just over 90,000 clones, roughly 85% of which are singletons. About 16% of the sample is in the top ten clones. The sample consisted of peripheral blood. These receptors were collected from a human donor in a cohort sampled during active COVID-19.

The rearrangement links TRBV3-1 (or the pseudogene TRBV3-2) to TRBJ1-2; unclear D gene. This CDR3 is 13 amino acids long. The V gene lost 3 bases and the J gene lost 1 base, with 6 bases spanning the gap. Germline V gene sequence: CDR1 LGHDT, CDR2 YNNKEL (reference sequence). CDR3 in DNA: TGTGCCAGCAGCCACGGGGATAACTATGGCTACACCTTC. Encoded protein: CASSHGDNYGYTF.

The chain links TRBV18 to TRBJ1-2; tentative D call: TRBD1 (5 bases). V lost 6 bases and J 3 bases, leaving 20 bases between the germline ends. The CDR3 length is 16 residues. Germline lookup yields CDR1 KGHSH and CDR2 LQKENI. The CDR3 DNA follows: TGTGCCAGCTCGCCTGACTTAGGTCCAGGGCACTATGGCTACACCTTC. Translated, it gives CASSPDLGPGHYGYTF.

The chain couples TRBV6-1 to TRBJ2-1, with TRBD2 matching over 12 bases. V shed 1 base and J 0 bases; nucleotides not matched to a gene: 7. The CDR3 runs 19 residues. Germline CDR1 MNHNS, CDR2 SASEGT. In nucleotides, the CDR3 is TGTGCCAGCAGTGAAGTACTAGCGGGGGGCCCGAGCTCCTACAATGAGCAGTTCTTC. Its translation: CASSEVLAGGPSSYNEQFF.

The CDR3 reads CAISGRRQGRGQETQYF. Here the CDR3 DNA reads TGTGCCATCAGCGGGCGTCGACAGGGGAGGGGACAAGAGACCCAGTACTTC. This chain links TRBV10-3 with TRBJ2-5; D might be TRBD1 (8 bases). V was trimmed by 6 bases and J by 2 bases, leaving 22 bases between them. This CDR3 has 17 amino acids. Germline V gives CDR1 ENHRY, CDR2 SYGVKD.

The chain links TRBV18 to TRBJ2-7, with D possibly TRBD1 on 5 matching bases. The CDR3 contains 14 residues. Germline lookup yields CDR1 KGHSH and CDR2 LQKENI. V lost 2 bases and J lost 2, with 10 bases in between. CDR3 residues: CASSPVREAYEQYF. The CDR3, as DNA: TGTGCCAGCTCACCAGTCAGGGAAGCCTACGAGCAGTACTTC.

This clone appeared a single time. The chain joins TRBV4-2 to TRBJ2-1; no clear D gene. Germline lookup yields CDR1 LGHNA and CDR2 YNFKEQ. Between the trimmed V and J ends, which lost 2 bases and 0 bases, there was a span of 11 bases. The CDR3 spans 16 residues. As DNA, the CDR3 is TGTGCCAGCAGCCAAAATGATGTTAGCTCCTACAATGAGCAGTTCTTC. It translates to CASSQNDVSSYNEQFF.

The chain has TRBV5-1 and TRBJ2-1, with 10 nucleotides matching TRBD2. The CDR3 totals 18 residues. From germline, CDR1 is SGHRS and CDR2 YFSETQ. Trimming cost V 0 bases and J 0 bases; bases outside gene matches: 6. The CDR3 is CASSLVLAGGTSYNEQFF. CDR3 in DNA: TGCGCCAGCAGCTTGGTTTTAGCGGGAGGTACCTCCTACAATGAGCAGTTCTTC.

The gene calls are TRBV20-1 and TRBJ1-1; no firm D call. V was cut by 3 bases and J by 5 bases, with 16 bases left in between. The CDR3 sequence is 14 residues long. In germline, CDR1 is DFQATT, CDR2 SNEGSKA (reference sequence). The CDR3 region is CSASGTEGWTEAFF. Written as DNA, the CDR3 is TGCAGTGCTAGTGGCACCGAGGGTTGGACTGAAGCTTTCTTT.

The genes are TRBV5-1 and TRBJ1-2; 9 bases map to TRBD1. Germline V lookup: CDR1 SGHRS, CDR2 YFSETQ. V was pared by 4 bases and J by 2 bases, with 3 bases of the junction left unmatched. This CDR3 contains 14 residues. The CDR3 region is CASSLTGGNYGYTF. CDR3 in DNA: TGCGCCAGCAGCCTAACAGGGGGCAACTATGGCTACACCTTC.

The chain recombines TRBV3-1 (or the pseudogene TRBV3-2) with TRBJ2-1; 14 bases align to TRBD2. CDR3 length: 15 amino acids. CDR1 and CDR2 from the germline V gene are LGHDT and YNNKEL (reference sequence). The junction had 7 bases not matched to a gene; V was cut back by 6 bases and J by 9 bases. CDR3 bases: TGTGCCAGCAGGCTGACTAGCGGGGGGGCGGGTGAGCAGTTCTTC. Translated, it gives CASRLTSGGAGEQFF.

DNA for the CDR3: TGCGCCAGCAGCTTGGGATCCAGGGCCAACTATGGCTACACCTTC. It translates to CASSLGSRANYGYTF. The chain uses TRBV5-1 and TRBJ1-2; D is possibly TRBD1 (5 bases). Looked up from germline, CDR1 is SGHRS and CDR2 is YFSETQ. This CDR3 has 15 residues. Deletions cut 0 bases from V and 2 bases from J, with 11 bases between.

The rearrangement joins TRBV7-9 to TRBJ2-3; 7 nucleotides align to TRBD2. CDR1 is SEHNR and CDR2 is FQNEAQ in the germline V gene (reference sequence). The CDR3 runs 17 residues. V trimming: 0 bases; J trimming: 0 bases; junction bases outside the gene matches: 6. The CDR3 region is CASSLAWLRESTDTQYF. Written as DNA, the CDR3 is TGTGCCAGCAGCTTAGCGTGGTTGCGGGAGAGCACAGATACGCAGTATTTT.

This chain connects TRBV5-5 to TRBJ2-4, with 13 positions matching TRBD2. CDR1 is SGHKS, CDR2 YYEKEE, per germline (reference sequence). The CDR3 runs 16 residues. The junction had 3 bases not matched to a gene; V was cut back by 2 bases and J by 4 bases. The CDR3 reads CASSFPGLAGKNIQYF. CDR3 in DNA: TGTGCCAGCAGCTTTCCGGGACTAGCGGGGAAAAACATTCAGTACTTC.

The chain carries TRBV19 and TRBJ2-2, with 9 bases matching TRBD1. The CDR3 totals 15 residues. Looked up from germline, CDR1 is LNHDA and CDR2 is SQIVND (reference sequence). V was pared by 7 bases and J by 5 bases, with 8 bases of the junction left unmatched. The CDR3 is CASNTPGTGTGELFF. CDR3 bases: TGTGCCAGTAATACGCCCGGGACAGGGACCGGGGAGCTGTTTTTT.

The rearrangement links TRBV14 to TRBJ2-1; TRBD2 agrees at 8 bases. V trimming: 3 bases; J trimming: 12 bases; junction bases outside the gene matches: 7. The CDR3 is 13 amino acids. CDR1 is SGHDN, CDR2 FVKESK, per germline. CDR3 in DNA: TGTGCCAGCAGCCAGGTAGCGGGGCGGGGGCAGTTCTTC. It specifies CASSQVAGRGQFF.

The DNA for the CDR3 is TGTGCCAGCAGTCATCGACAGGGGAGGATGGGAGAAAAACTGTTTTTT. This translates into CASSHRQGRMGEKLFF. The rearrangement joins TRBV28 to TRBJ1-4, with TRBD1 matching over 8 bases. Germline V gene data show CDR1 as MDHEN and CDR2 as SYDVKM. The CDR3 runs to 16 residues. V was pared by 5 bases and J by 8 bases, with 13 bases of the junction left unmatched.

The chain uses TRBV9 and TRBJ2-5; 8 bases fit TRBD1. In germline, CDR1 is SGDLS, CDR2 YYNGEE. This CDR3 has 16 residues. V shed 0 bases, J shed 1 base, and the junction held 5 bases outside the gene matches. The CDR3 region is CASSVATGGSQETQYF. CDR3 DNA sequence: TGTGCCAGCAGCGTAGCTACAGGGGGTAGCCAAGAGACCCAGTACTTC.

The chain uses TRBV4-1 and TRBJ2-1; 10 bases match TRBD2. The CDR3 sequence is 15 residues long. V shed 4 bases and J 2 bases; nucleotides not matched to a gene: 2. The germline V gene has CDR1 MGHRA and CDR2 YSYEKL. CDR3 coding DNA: TGCGCCAGCAGCCTAGCGGGGGGTGCCTACAATGAGCAGTTCTTC. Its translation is CASSLAGGAYNEQFF.

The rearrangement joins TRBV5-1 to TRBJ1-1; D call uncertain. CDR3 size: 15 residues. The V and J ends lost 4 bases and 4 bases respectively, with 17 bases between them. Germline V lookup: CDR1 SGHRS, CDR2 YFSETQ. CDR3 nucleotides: TGCGCCAGCAGCCGACGGTGGGGAGGAGGCACTGAAGCTTTCTTT. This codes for CASSRRWGGGTEAFF.

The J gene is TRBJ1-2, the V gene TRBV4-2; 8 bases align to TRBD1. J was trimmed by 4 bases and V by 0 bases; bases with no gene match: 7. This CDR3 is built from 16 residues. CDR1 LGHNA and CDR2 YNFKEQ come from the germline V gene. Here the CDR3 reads CASSQEEGQASYGYTF. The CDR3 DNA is TGTGCCAGCAGCCAAGAAGAGGGACAGGCCAGCTATGGCTACACCTTC.